This T cell receptor (beta chain) was documented in a study of patients and donors after allogeneic stem cell transplantation. One entry per CDR3 protein results from TCRdb running MiXCR on the RT-PCR reads. The sample includes about 210,000 distinct CDR3 sequences, 38% of them seen just once. This CDR3 region has 12 residues. V was cut by 5 bases and J by 3 bases, with 7 bases left in between. This chain uses TRBV12-3 or TRBV12-4 with TRBJ1-1; D unresolved. This TCR came from a human donor who was either an allogeneic HSCT recipient or a stem cell or donor lymphocyte infusion donor (not recorded which). It is not recorded whose cells these are; they may come from a transplant donor. Material for sequencing was blood, either unsorted or a sorted T cell fraction (not recorded which). For the CDR3, the DNA is TGTGCCAGCAGTCGGACTTACACTGAAGCTTTCTTT. This sequence encodes CASSRTYTEAFF.